This T cell receptor beta chain was sequenced in a study of tumor and adjacent non-tumor tissue in lung cancer. TCRbeta libraries were built with three rounds of nested PCR, modified from ARM-PCR. MiXCR, applied by TCRdb to the multiplex PCR reads, yields one record per CDR3 protein. The top ten hold around a fifth of the sample, which has about 44,000 distinct CDR3 sequences, roughly two thirds seen once. Findings and caveats of the study: Tumor tissue had significantly higher TCR diversity than normal lung. Top 100 clones took a larger repertoire share in normal lung.

CDR1 SGHDN and CDR2 FVKESK come from the germline V gene. The CDR3 has 17 residues. V was cut by 0 bases and J by 0 bases, with 13 bases left in between. The template was RNA from unsorted bulk tissue. This non-tumor lung sample came from over 3 cm beyond the tumor edge. Between August and November 2014, newly diagnosed, chemotherapy-naive lung cancer patients underwent thoracic surgery in China. Regarding this clonotype: Its matching antigen is unknown. Because the CDR3 is missing its conserved closing phenylalanine or tryptophan, this is likely a read error.

This clonotype was obtained from a woman aged 40 to 49 with non-small cell lung cancer. V gene TRBV14 combines with J gene TRBJ2-3, with D maybe TRBD2 (6 bases). The sample comprised distant non-tumor lung tissue. This chain's CDR3 is CASSQDAGIDSTDTQYL. CDR3 nucleotide sequence: TGTGCCAGCAGCCAAGACGCGGGAATTGACAGCACAGATACGCAGTATCTT.